The following is a TCR beta chain sequence with its context. This CDR3 is 15 amino acids long. Looked up from germline, CDR1 is MDHEN and CDR2 is SYDVKM. With 6 bases clipped from V and 4 bases from J, the junction kept 9 bases outside the gene matches. This record comes from a study of blood T cell repertoires in COVID-19. Turning to the study itself: Specimens from acute and convalescent COVID-19 originated in the United States, Italy and Spain. T cells, B-cell-depleted T cells, or PBMCs provided the cDNA or gDNA that served as material.

Data came from immunoSEQ multiplex PCR; TCRdb stores just in-frame clones and leaves some out. Counted here are about 70,000 clones, roughly nine tenths occurring once; the ten biggest clones make up around 4.2%. This clonotype originated in a man between 65 and 85 years old with active COVID-19. The chain recombines TRBV28 with TRBJ2-7; 10 bases match TRBD1. Sequencing was done on a sample of peripheral blood. CDR3 residues: CASSPPTGGVYEQYF. In DNA form, the CDR3 reads TGTGCCAGCAGCCCCCCGACAGGGGGCGTGTACGAGCAGTACTTC.